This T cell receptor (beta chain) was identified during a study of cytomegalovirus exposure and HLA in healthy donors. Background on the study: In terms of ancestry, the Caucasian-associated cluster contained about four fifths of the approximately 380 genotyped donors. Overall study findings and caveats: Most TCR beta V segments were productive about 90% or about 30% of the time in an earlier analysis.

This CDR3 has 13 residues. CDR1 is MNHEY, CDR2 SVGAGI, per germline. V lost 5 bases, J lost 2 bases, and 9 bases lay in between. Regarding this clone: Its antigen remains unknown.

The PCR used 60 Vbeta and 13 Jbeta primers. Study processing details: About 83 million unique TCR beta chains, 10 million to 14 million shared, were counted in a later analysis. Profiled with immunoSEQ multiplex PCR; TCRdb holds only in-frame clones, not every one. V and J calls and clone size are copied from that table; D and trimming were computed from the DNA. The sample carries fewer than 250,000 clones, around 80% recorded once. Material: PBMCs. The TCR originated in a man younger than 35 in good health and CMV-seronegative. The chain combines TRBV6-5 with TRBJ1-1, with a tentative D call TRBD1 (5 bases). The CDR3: CASSRGTNTEAFF. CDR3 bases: TGTGCCAGCAGTAGGGGAACTAACACTGAAGCTTTCTTT.